This T cell receptor (beta chain) was observed in a study of blood T cell repertoires in COVID-19. About this clone itself: The DNA is omitted, as the CDR3 cannot be located on it reliably, and the CDR3 follows TCRdb's listing.

Including both end residues, the CDR3 is 14 amino acids long. Germline V lookup: CDR1 SGHKS, CDR2 YYEKEE (reference sequence). Sequencing was performed with immunoSEQ multiplex PCR; in TCRdb, only in-frame clones are kept and a portion is missing. Of around 260,000 clones listed, approximately 83% are singletons. This sequence was found in a woman in her thirties who had recovered from COVID-19. The rearrangement uses TRBV5-5 and TRBJ2-3; the D call of TRBD2 is as the table states it, not checked on the DNA. The sequenced sample consisted of PBMCs or T cells enriched from blood (not recorded which). The CDR3 loop reads CASTFGSSTDTQYF.